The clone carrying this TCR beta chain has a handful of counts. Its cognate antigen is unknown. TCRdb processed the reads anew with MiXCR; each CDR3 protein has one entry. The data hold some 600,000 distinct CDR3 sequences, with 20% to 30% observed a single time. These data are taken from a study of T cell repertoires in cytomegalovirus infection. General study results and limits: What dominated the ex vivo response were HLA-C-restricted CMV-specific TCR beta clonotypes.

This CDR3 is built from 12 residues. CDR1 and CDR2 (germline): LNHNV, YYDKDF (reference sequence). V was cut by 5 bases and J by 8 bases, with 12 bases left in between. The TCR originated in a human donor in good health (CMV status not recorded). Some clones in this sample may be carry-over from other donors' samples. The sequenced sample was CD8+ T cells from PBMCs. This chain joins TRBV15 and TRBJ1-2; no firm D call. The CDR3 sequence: CATSGLTGGYTF. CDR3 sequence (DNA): TGTGCCACCAGCGGGTTGACCGGAGGCTACACCTTC.